This T cell receptor beta chain was captured in a study of blood T cell dynamics during melanoma immunotherapy. At the level of the study: Patients with metastatic melanoma got pembrolizumab or nivolumab-ipilimumab as first-line care.

The table came from immunoSEQ multiplex PCR; TCRdb's copy has only in-frame clones and leaves some out. The table records about 11,000 clones, approximately 89% of them present only once. The CDR3 loop spans 17 amino acids. V gave up 8 bases and J gave up 0 bases, with 22 bases separating them. CDR1 is SGHTA and CDR2 is FQGNSA in the germline V gene. Study findings and constraints: PBMC repertoires of eventual disease-control patients split at W3 into clonality or diversity gains. Whether repertoire-driving clones were melanoma-specific could not be determined.

As to time point: week 3, after first cycle of checkpoint inhibitor. This clone was recorded only once. The antigen is not known. The sample here was blood, taken from a patient treated with checkpoint blockade. The gene calls are TRBV7-2 and TRBJ2-5; D is unresolved. This receptor was taken from a human donor with melanoma. CDR3 amino acids: CASSLRTQTLYQETQYF. The CDR3 DNA reads TGTGCCAGCTCCCTCCGGACGCAAACCCTGTACCAAGAGACCCAGTACTTC.